The 28 T cell receptor beta chains given below trace back to one sample, sequenced in a study of blood T cells in healthy people across ages. A sample-barcoded 5' primer and a J-beta primer mix were used in a second PCR of about 6 to 12 cycles. TCRdb passed the 5' RACE reads through MiXCR, listing each CDR3 protein once. Here the sample spans 1.5 million to 1.9 million distinct CDR3 sequences, less than 45% being singletons. Input material: blood. These receptors were taken from a woman in her late teens or twenties in good health.

This clonotype came up a few times. V is TRBV20-1 and J is TRBJ2-1; D uncertain. The J call may be incorrect, as the DNA end agrees better with TRBJ2-7. There are 11 residues in the CDR3. Germline lookup yields CDR1 DFQATT and CDR2 SNEGSKA (reference sequence). The CDR3 spells CSYDSYNEQYF. In DNA form, the CDR3 reads TGCAGTTATGACTCTTACAATGAGCAGTACTTC.

The gene calls are TRBV11-2 and TRBJ2-5, with 8 bases identical to TRBD2. This CDR3 spans 15 amino acids. Unmatched junction bases numbered 10, after V lost 5 bases and J lost 5 bases. Germline V gives CDR1 SGHAT, CDR2 FQNNGV. In DNA, the CDR3 is TGTGCCAGCAGCGATATACTAGCGGTTGGGGAGACCCAGTACTTC. This gives the protein CASSDILAVGETQYF.

The chain combines TRBV4-3 with TRBJ2-7; no clear D. The V end was cut by 1 base, the J end by 2 bases, with 6 bases between. Germline V gene lookup returns CDR1 LGHNA and CDR2 YSLEER. This CDR3 contains 13 residues. The CDR3 region is CASSQGFPYEQYF. CDR3 bases: TGCGCCAGCAGCCAAGGATTCCCCTACGAGCAGTACTTC.

This chain uses TRBV5-1 with TRBJ2-2, with 12 bases matching TRBD2. Per the germline V gene, CDR1 is SGHRS and CDR2 is YFSETQ. The CDR3 contains 17 residues. V trimming: 2 bases; J trimming: 1 base; junction bases outside the gene matches: 3. The CDR3 region has the DNA TGCGCCAGCAGCTTCGGGACTAGCGGGTTGAACACCGGGGAGCTGTTTTTT. It encodes CASSFGTSGLNTGELFF.

The rearrangement joins TRBV12-3 or TRBV12-4 to TRBJ1-5, with no clear D. This CDR3 spans 13 amino acids. The V gene lost 4 bases and the J gene lost 3 bases, with 7 bases spanning the gap. CDR3 bases: TGTGCCAGCAGTTGGACCCCCAATCAGCCCCAGCATTTT. Protein: CASSWTPNQPQHF.

In this sample, this clonotype turned up a few times. The chain links TRBV29-1 to TRBJ1-2; D uncertain. The CDR3 spans 13 residues. Germline values: CDR1 SQVTM, CDR2 ANQGSEA. V dropped 3 bases and J dropped 3 bases, with 11 bases sitting between them. CDR3 protein: CSVDDPEDYGYTF. CDR3 nucleotides: TGCAGCGTTGACGATCCGGAGGACTATGGCTACACCTTC.

This clonotype was detected a few times. The chain uses TRBV20-1 and TRBJ2-7; TRBD1 aligns across 9 bases. Germline V gene lookup returns CDR1 DFQATT and CDR2 SNEGSKA (reference sequence). The CDR3 extends over 16 amino acids. The ends lost 1 base at V and 4 bases at J; junction bases unmatched: 11. CDR3 residues: CSARVLQGTGPYEQYF. For the CDR3, the DNA is TGCAGTGCTAGAGTACTGCAGGGGACAGGGCCATACGAGCAGTACTTC.

This clonotype was counted many times. The genes are TRBV6-1 and TRBJ2-3; 11 bases are a match to TRBD1. This CDR3 spans 15 amino acids. Germline V gene lookup returns CDR1 MNHNS and CDR2 SASEGT. V was pared by 1 base and J by 4 bases, with 1 base of the junction left unmatched. The CDR3 nucleotides are TGTGCCAGCAGTGAAGGGACAGGGGGCGCAGATACGCAGTATTTT. It encodes CASSEGTGGADTQYF.

The chain carries TRBV20-1 and TRBJ1-2, with a weak D call TRBD1 (5 bases). The ends were cut back, 5 bases at V and 7 bases at J, with 17 bases in the middle. CDR3 length: 13 residues. Germline CDR1 is DFQATT and CDR2 is SNEGSKA (reference sequence). The CDR3 nucleotides are TGCAGTGCTCAGGCGGGGCGCGTAGGTGGCTACACCTTC. It specifies CSAQAGRVGGYTF.

This sequence joins TRBV6-1 and TRBJ1-5; tentative D call: TRBD1 (5 bases). Deletions cut 3 bases from V and 10 bases from J, with 13 bases between. This CDR3 is 13 amino acids long. Germline V CDR1 and CDR2: MNHNS, SASEGT. The CDR3 nucleotides are TGTGCCAGCAGTGACCAGGGTACCTCTCCCCAGCATTTT. Translating it yields CASSDQGTSPQHF.

This clonotype has just a few counts. This sequence joins TRBV20-1 and TRBJ2-3; 7 nucleotides line up with TRBD2. This CDR3 region has 13 residues. The trim removed 5 bases at V and 3 bases at J, leaving 5 bases unmatched. Per germline, CDR1 DFQATT and CDR2 SNEGSKA (reference sequence). The CDR3, as DNA: TGCAGTGCTGGACGGACTAGAACAGATACGCAGTATTTT. It specifies CSAGRTRTDTQYF.

A remark on this clonotype: One end of the junction varies from germline; a read error may be responsible. This chain connects TRBV7-2 to TRBJ2-1; 7 bases agree with TRBD2. CDR1 is SGHTA, CDR2 FQGNSA, per germline. This CDR3 has 15 amino acids. The CDR3, as DNA: TGTGCCAGCAGCCCCCGGACTAGAGCCAACAATAAGCAGTTCTTC. Protein product: CASSPRTRANNKQFF.

This clonotype was seen a handful of times. CDR3 in DNA: TGTGCCAGCAGTGACCGACGGAAGAACACTGAAGCTTTCTTT. Protein: CASSDRRKNTEAFF. V gene TRBV6-2 or TRBV6-3 combines with J gene TRBJ1-1; no firm D call. Trimming took off 5 bases at V and 1 base at J, with 11 bases between the two ends. Germline CDR1 and CDR2: MNHEY and SVGEGT. The CDR3 sequence is 14 residues long.

This clonotype came up a few times. The rearrangement joins TRBV7-9 to TRBJ2-5, with 7 bases fitting TRBD2. This CDR3 comprises 16 residues. Per the germline V gene, CDR1 is SEHNR and CDR2 is FQNEAQ (reference sequence). The V gene end was trimmed by 5 bases and the J gene end by 2 bases; junction bases not matched to a gene: 11. CDR3 DNA: TGTGCCAGCAGCCCGGGAGGTAGCGGGCTTCAAGAGACCCAGTACTTC. It specifies CASSPGGSGLQETQYF.

This clonotype was seen repeatedly, ten times or more. V gene TRBV6-2 or TRBV6-3 combines with J gene TRBJ2-7; D perhaps matches TRBD2 (6 bases). Trimming took off 5 bases at V and 3 bases at J, with 8 bases between the two ends. CDR1 is MNHEY, CDR2 SVGEGT, per germline. This CDR3 region has 12 residues. The CDR3 region is CASSTTSYEQYF. The CDR3, as DNA: TGTGCCAGCAGTACGACTAGCTACGAGCAGTACTTC.

The rearrangement links TRBV28 to TRBJ2-6, with D possibly being TRBD2 (6 bases). The germline V gene has CDR1 MDHEN and CDR2 SYDVKM. The CDR3 loop spans 12 amino acids. Trimming cost V 6 bases and J 8 bases, with 8 bases left between them. The CDR3 is CASRTRTNVLTF. The CDR3 DNA reads as TGTGCCAGCAGGACTAGGACCAACGTCCTGACTTTC.

This clonotype was found many times. This may come from a read error, since a much larger clone is one base off. The V gene is TRBV11-2, the J gene TRBJ2-3; D not resolved. The ends were cut back, 5 bases at V and 2 bases at J, with 8 bases in the middle. Germline CDR1 reads SGHAT; CDR2 reads FQNNGV. The CDR3 extends over 13 amino acids. CDR3 bases: TGTGCCAGCAGCGGTTACAACACAGATACGCAGTATTTT. Protein sequence: CASSGYNTDTQYF.

V is TRBV28 and J is TRBJ1-1; D gene unclear. The CDR3 consists of 15 residues. The V end lost 2 bases, the J end lost 0 bases, and 10 bases lay between the germline ends. Looked up from germline, CDR1 is MDHEN and CDR2 is SYDVKM. The CDR3 region has the DNA TGTGCCAGCAGTTTAAGAGGGCGATTGAACACTGAAGCTTTCTTT. Translated, it gives CASSLRGRLNTEAFF.

DNA of the CDR3: TGTGCCACCAGTGGACTAGCGGGTTCCAATGAGCAGTTCTTC. It is translated as CATSGLAGSNEQFF. The chain uses TRBV24-1 and TRBJ2-1; 10 nucleotides align to TRBD2. V was pared by 5 bases and J by 6 bases, with 3 bases of the junction left unmatched. The CDR3 consists of 14 residues. Looked up from germline, CDR1 is KGHDR and CDR2 is SFDVKD.

V gene TRBV28 combines with J gene TRBJ2-1; 7 bases are shared with TRBD1. Trimming cost V 7 bases and J 2 bases; bases outside gene matches: 11. CDR3 length equals 16 residues. The V gene's germline CDR1 is MDHEN and CDR2 SYDVKM. The CDR3 bases are TGTGCCAGCACTAGAGACAGGGTTGGTCCCTACAATGAGCAGTTCTTC. Translated: CASTRDRVGPYNEQFF.

A note on this clonotype: This may stem from a read error, because a much larger clone lies one nucleotide away. CDR3 bases: TGTGTCACCAGTGAAGGGGGAGTAGGCACAGATACGCAGTATTTT. It codes for CVTSEGGVGTDTQYF. The rearrangement uses TRBV24-1 and TRBJ2-3, with D perhaps matching TRBD1 (6 bases). Germline CDR1 reads KGHDR; CDR2 reads SFDVKD. There are 15 residues in the CDR3.

This chain joins TRBV20-1 and TRBJ1-1; 7 bases align to TRBD1. Per the germline V gene, CDR1 is DFQATT and CDR2 is SNEGSKA (reference sequence). The CDR3 loop spans 17 amino acids. V lost 1 base and J lost 3; bases outside the gene matches: 14. The DNA for the CDR3 is TGCAGTGCTAGAGGTTCAAGGGGGCAAAGAAGGGACACTGAAGCTTTCTTT. As protein: CSARGSRGQRRDTEAFF.

The chain carries TRBV12-3 or TRBV12-4 and TRBJ2-7; possibly TRBD2 for D (5 bases). Judging by the DNA end, TRBJ2-5 fits better; the J call may be wrong. CDR3 size: 12 residues. The CDR3 DNA reads as TGTGCCAGCAGTTGGACTGCCGAGACCCAGTACTTC. Translation: CASSWTAETQYF.

This clonotype has only a few counts. The chain uses TRBV6-5 and TRBJ2-1; TRBD2 agrees at 8 bases. The CDR3 loop spans 14 amino acids. CDR1 is MNHEY, CDR2 SVGAGI, per germline. The ends lost 4 bases at V and 6 bases at J; junction bases unmatched: 5. CDR3 bases: TGTGCCAGCAGTTCCGGGACTAGAGGCAATGAGCAGTTCTTC. Residues: CASSSGTRGNEQFF.

The rearrangement links TRBV6-2 or TRBV6-3 to TRBJ2-5; no reliable D call. The DNA end is more similar to TRBJ2-7, so the J call may be wrong. Germline-derived CDR1 and CDR2 are MNHEY and SVGEGT. The CDR3 length is 15 residues. The CDR3 DNA sequence: TGTGCCAGCCTTCTTTCCCCGGGCCTCACCTACGAGCAGTACTTC. Translation gives CASLLSPGLTYEQYF.

The chain carries TRBV20-1 and TRBJ2-4, with TRBD2 matching 9 bases. CDR1 and CDR2 from the germline V gene are DFQATT and SNEGSKA (reference sequence). The CDR3 totals 14 residues. The V gene end was trimmed by 2 bases and the J gene end by 13 bases; junction bases not matched to a gene: 12. CDR3 DNA: TGCAGTGCTAGACATAGCGGGGGAGGGGGAGAGCAGTACTTC. This translates into CSARHSGGGGEQYF.

This clonotype was picked up a small number of times. The chain links TRBV4-3 to TRBJ2-3; D may be TRBD2 (6 bases). The CDR3 extends over 17 amino acids. With 2 bases removed from V and 2 bases from J, the gap between germline ends came to 17 bases. The germline gives CDR1 LGHNA, CDR2 YSLEER. Written as DNA, the CDR3 is TGCGCCAGCAGCCAATACTCCGGGAGTCAATCCACAGATACGCAGTATTTT. Its translation is CASSQYSGSQSTDTQYF.

V is TRBV9 and J is TRBJ2-1; 7 bases align to TRBD1. Germline CDR1 and CDR2: SGDLS and YYNGEE. Germline trimming cut 2 bases from V and 4 bases from J; bases unmatched to any gene: 6. The CDR3 is made up of 15 amino acids. CDR3 sequence reads: CASSVSGQLYNEQFF. As DNA, the CDR3 is TGTGCCAGCAGCGTTTCGGGACAGCTTTACAATGAGCAGTTCTTC.